The clone carrying this T cell receptor beta chain was seen only once. Its antigen is undetermined. This entry is derived from a study of OX40 agonist ivuxolimab in advanced cancers. Study overall: Antecedent anti-PD-1, anti-PD-L1 or anti-CTLA-4 therapy was permissible, with 40% having received some. Study-level points and caveats: Averaging showed that CD8+ T cells had more expanded clones than CD4+ did. Within 6 weeks, CD4+ and CD8+ blood T cells expanded clonally at 0.1 to 3.0 mg/kg. The authors also found low normalized T-cell clonal expansion in some nonresponders.

TCRdb keeps only in-frame clones here, not all; method: immunoSEQ multiplex PCR. This table holds 77,000 or so clones, around 86% found once. Looked up from germline, CDR1 is LNHDA and CDR2 is SQIVND (reference sequence). This CDR3 comprises 12 residues. Trimming stripped 8 bases from V and 2 bases from J, with 8 bases between. The material sequenced was CD4+ or CD8+ T cells sorted from blood, taken in a trial of the OX40 agonist ivuxolimab. This receptor was taken from an adult with an advanced solid tumor such as melanoma, head and neck, liver or kidney cancer. The chain recombines TRBV19 with TRBJ2-3, with D tentatively TRBD2 (6 bases). The CDR3 here is CASGGYTDTQYF. The CDR3, as DNA: TGTGCCAGTGGGGGGTACACAGATACGCAGTATTTT.